This TCR beta chain appears in the sequencing data of a study of Graves' ophthalmopathy and Graves' hyperthyroidism (dated by TCRdb to 2017 to 2018). Study-wide context: Hyperthyroidism was defined as stable when no progression to ophthalmopathy occurred within 18 months of follow-up. To tell Graves' ophthalmopathy apart from Graves' hyperthyroidism, and to predict which patients would progress to ophthalmopathy, the study relied on TCR beta repertoire signatures. In total, some 130 blood samples were TCR-sequenced: 40 to 45 ophthalmopathy, approximately 80 hyperthyroidism and approximately 17 hyperthyroidism-to-ophthalmopathy patients. To explore V-J signatures that separate ophthalmopathy from hyperthyroidism, a discovery set of more than 95 patients was enrolled, consisting of about 45 with ophthalmopathy and some 59 with stable hyperthyroidism. The independent validation cohort included under 20 hyperthyroidism patients plus 17 patients who later progressed from hyperthyroidism to ophthalmopathy. In more than five hyperthyroidism patients, T-cell repertoires of thyroid tissue and blood were compared. Following sample collection, hyperthyroidism patients were given methimazole at a starting dose of 30 mg daily, and ophthalmopathy patients were given high-dose intravenous methylprednisolone.

For repertoire sequencing, TCR beta CDR3 regions were amplified from RNA transcripts. HTBI primers and the Qiagen OneStep RT-PCR kit were used in a first-round RT-PCR, which was followed by a second-round multiplex PCR, size selection and purification. Sequencing of the libraries was carried out on an Illumina HiSeq2000 in paired-end mode with 100 bp reads. Concerning the study's data processing: SOAPnuke was used to process the reads, removing any read that contained adapters or uncalled bases, had a mean Phred below 15, or lacked an exact match to the constant primer or identifier. COPE v1.2.5 was used to merge the high-quality paired reads. Clonotypes were defined as unique nucleotide sequences and were aligned to IMGT TRB V, D and J references using MiTCR v1.1. The analysis was limited to V-J combinations with a frequency above 0.0001, which together covered 98% to 99.2% of repertoires. A TCR clonal expansion and chaos score per V-J combination was defined as the ratio of F50 clonal expansion to chaos observed in the TCRdist matrix. Welch's t-statistics and random forest were used to reduce features to 13 V-J combinations, which were fed into a naive Bayes classifier. Thyroid-blood repertoire similarity was quantified with the Morisita-Horn index. TCRdb reprocessed the public reads (quality trimming at Q25 with fastp, clone calling with MiXCR) and kept in-frame beta chains. Identical CDR3 protein sequences are pooled into one entry, listed with their most common genes and DNA. The V and J calls come from TCRdb's annotation, not from the publication. The sample records approximately 1.2 million distinct CDR3 sequences, about two fifths of which are singletons. Jointly, the top ten make up roughly 10% of the sample.

The hyperthyroidism patients were 18 to 65 years old and newly diagnosed, with a disease duration of less than 2 months. Anyone with other autoimmune diseases, uncontrolled infections, pregnancy or lactation was excluded from the study. Clinical symptoms, serum thyroxine, TRAb, thyroid ultrasound and orbital computed tomography formed the basis of the diagnosis. Total RNA was extracted with Trizol reagent and quality-checked on an Agilent 2100 Bioanalyzer. The research as a whole found: Sample size was not statistically predetermined, and group allocation was not concealed from the investigators. In validation, the model predicted ophthalmopathy progression with 70.59% sensitivity and roughly 72% specificity; some twelve predicted patients were CT-confirmed with GO in a median of around 6 months. In cross-validation, the 13-signature model distinguished ophthalmopathy from stable hyperthyroidism with about 87% sensitivity and about 81% specificity, and in the test set the corresponding values were roughly 80% and 76%. Most expanded thyroid clonotypes with a frequency above 0.001 also appeared in blood, which suggests that blood repertoires may reflect the immune response in the thyroid.

The CDR3 has 17 amino acids, counting the end cysteine and phenylalanine. Only the CDR3 region is kept as DNA, spanning 51 bases read in frame from base 1. For CDR1 and CDR2, the germline V gene lists SNHLY and FYNNEI. V is shortened by 4 bases, J by 4 bases, and the region joining them spans 19 bases. About this clonotype itself: Its binding antigen is unknown. Base-call qualities are not available, and no considerably larger clone is one nucleotide away.

Sequences were obtained from peripheral blood or thyroid tissue (not recorded which). This sequence uses TRBV2 and TRBJ2-2; the D gene could be TRBD1 or TRBD2, each one agreeing over 5 bases. The TCR originated in an adult man with Graves' hyperthyroidism. The DNA reads TGTGCCAGCAGTGCCTCCGGGGCCCCGAGTGCCACCGGGGAGCTGTTTTTT. This gives the protein CASSASGAPSATGELFF.